The 26 T cell receptor beta chains below were found in one sample sequenced in a study of blood T cell repertoires in COVID-19. Libraries were prepared by immunoSEQ multiplex PCR; TCRdb keeps only in-frame clonotypes and omits some of them. Of a few hundred thousand clones listed, 87% are singletons. Sample: PBMCs or T cells enriched from blood (not recorded which). The source of these receptors is a woman younger than 45 who had recovered from COVID-19.

The chain uses TRBV19 and TRBJ1-2, with D maybe TRBD1 (6 bases). V was pared by 7 bases and J by 5 bases, with 23 bases between. The CDR3 totals 16 residues. CDR1 and CDR2 (germline): LNHDA, SQIVND (reference sequence). CDR3 sequence (DNA): TGTGCCAGTACAAGAATGACAGGTCGAGAGGGGTATGGCTACACCTTC. This sequence encodes CASTRMTGREGYGYTF.

V usage is TRBV19 and J usage is TRBJ2-3, with 9 bases lining up with TRBD1. With 5 bases clipped from V and 4 bases from J, the junction kept 10 bases outside the gene matches. CDR3 length equals 16 residues. The germline V gene encodes CDR1 LNHDA and CDR2 SQIVND (reference sequence). The CDR3 nucleotides read TGTGCCAGTAGTTTCACCGGGACAGGGTCGGCAGATACGCAGTATTTT. Amino acid sequence: CASSFTGTGSADTQYF. The variable domain in full, completed from reference TRBV19 and TRBJ2-3, reads DGGITQSPKYLFRKEGQNVTLSCEQNLNHDAMYWYRQDPGQGLRLIYYSQIVNDFQKGDIAEGYSVSREKKESFPLTVTSAQKNPTAFYLCASSFTGTGSADTQYFGPGTRLTVL.

This clone was seen a single time. The rearrangement joins TRBV30 to TRBJ1-6; D not resolved. Germline CDR1 reads GTSNPN; CDR2 reads SVGIG (reference sequence). The length of the CDR3 is 12 residues. V dropped 1 base and J dropped 7 bases, with 5 bases sitting between them. The DNA for the CDR3 is TGTGCCTGGAGTGACAGCAATTCACCCCTCCACTTT. Translating it yields CAWSDSNSPLHF.

Remarks on this clone: The junction differs from germline at one of its ends, possibly a read error. V and J are TRBV7-7 and TRBJ2-7; 7 positions match TRBD2. This CDR3 has 16 amino acids. Germline V gives CDR1 SSHAT, CDR2 FNYEAQ (reference sequence). The CDR3 coding sequence is TGTGCTAGCAGCTCACAACCCGGACTAGGTCCCTACGAGCAGTACTTC. Translating it yields CASSSQPGLGPYEQYF.

The rearrangement joins TRBV13 to TRBJ1-2; D is possibly TRBD1 (6 bases). CDR3 length: 16 amino acids. The V gene lost 5 bases and the J gene lost 1 base, with 17 bases spanning the gap. In germline, CDR1 is PRHDT, CDR2 FYEKMQ (reference sequence). CDR3 bases: TGTGCCAGCAGCAGGTGGGGGCGGGCAGGTAACTATGGCTACACCTTC. Translation: CASSRWGRAGNYGYTF.

This rearrangement joins TRBV4-1 to TRBJ2-2; 7 nucleotides agree with TRBD1. Germline V gene lookup returns CDR1 MGHRA and CDR2 YSYEKL. This CDR3 comprises 15 residues. The ends lost 6 bases at V and 2 bases at J; junction bases unmatched: 6. This CDR3 reads CASRSGTDNTGELFF. CDR3 in DNA: TGCGCCAGCAGGTCCGGGACAGACAACACCGGGGAGCTGTTTTTT.

This clone was observed a single time. The chain uses TRBV14 and TRBJ2-7; TRBD1 matches at 7 bases. The CDR3 contains 15 residues. After removal of 2 bases from V and 3 bases from J, the junction contained 7 bases not matched to a gene. From germline, CDR1 is SGHDN and CDR2 FVKESK. The CDR3 spells CASSQTPGQLYEQYF. The CDR3 bases are TGTGCCAGCAGCCAAACTCCGGGACAGCTCTACGAGCAGTACTTC.

CDR3 sequence: CASSFPTLSSYNEQFF. CDR3 sequence (DNA): TGTGCCAGCAGCTTCCCGACATTGAGCTCCTACAATGAGCAGTTCTTC. This sequence joins TRBV7-2 and TRBJ2-1; no definite D call. Trimming removed 3 bases from V and 0 bases from J, with 12 bases in between. Germline CDR1 reads SGHTA; CDR2 reads FQGNSA. The CDR3 consists of 16 residues.

The rearrangement joins TRBV9 to TRBJ2-3; no firm D call. Trimming left V 0 bases short and J 4 bases short, with 6 bases between. The CDR3 covers 13 residues. The V gene's germline CDR1 is SGDLS and CDR2 YYNGEE. The CDR3 DNA reads as TGTGCCAGCAGCGTAGGAGTTGCAGATACGCAGTATTTT. It translates to CASSVGVADTQYF. Based on the CDR3 plus reference TRBV9 and TRBJ2-3, the full variable domain is DSGVTQTPKHLITATGQRVTLRCSPRSGDLSVYWYQQSLDQGLQFLIQYYNGEERAKGNILERFSAQQFPDLHSELNLSSLELGDSALYFCASSVGVADTQYFGPGTRLTVL.

The chain recombines TRBV30 with TRBJ1-1, with D hard to call. Per germline, CDR1 GTSNPN and CDR2 SVGIG (reference sequence). The CDR3 covers 13 residues. V lost 5 bases and J lost 3, with 13 bases in between. The CDR3 coding sequence is TGTGCCTGGGGACCCCGGTTGGACACTGAAGCTTTCTTT. Protein product: CAWGPRLDTEAFF.

This chain connects TRBV7-2 to TRBJ1-3; 7 nucleotides match TRBD1. Trimming cost V 5 bases and J 4 bases; bases outside gene matches: 8. Per germline, CDR1 SGHTA and CDR2 FQGNSA. The CDR3 runs to 15 residues. The CDR3, as DNA: TGTGCCAGCAGCCTGGACAGGACCTTCGGAAACACCATATATTTT. This translates into CASSLDRTFGNTIYF.

This chain joins TRBV30 and TRBJ2-7, with 10 bases identical to TRBD1. This CDR3 is 15 amino acids long. With 0 bases clipped from V and 2 bases from J, the junction kept 4 bases outside the gene matches. From germline, CDR1 is GTSNPN and CDR2 SVGIG (reference sequence). CDR3 nucleotide sequence: TGTGCCTGGAGTGTATGGGGGACAGGGGCCTACGAGCAGTACTTC. Amino acid sequence: CAWSVWGTGAYEQYF.

This chain uses TRBV7-2 with TRBJ1-6; the D gene is possibly TRBD1 (6 bases). The CDR3 is 17 amino acids. The germline gives CDR1 SGHTA, CDR2 FQGNSA. Trimming took 3 bases from V and 6 from J, leaving 18 bases between them. CDR3 sequence (DNA): TGTGCCAGCAGCTTTTATTTATGGGACACCACTAATTCACCCCTCCACTTT. Encoded protein: CASSFYLWDTTNSPLHF. Together with reference TRBV7-2 and TRBJ1-6, the CDR3 gives the full variable domain: GAGVSQSPSNKVTEKGKDVELRCDPISGHTALYWYRQSLGQGLEFLIYFQGNSAPDKSGLPSDRFSAERTGGSVSTLTIQRTQQEDSAVYLCASSFYLWDTTNSPLHFGNGTRLTVT.

The chain employs TRBV19 and TRBJ1-5; D is unresolved. The CDR3 has 16 amino acids. V shed 5 bases and J shed 2 bases, with 16 bases lying between them. Germline values: CDR1 LNHDA, CDR2 SQIVND (reference sequence). CDR3 DNA sequence: TGTGCCAGTAGTTCAAGGCAGGCCCTCGGCAATCAGCCCCAGCATTTT. It encodes CASSSRQALGNQPQHF.

The chain employs TRBV9 and TRBJ2-7, with D perhaps TRBD2 (5 bases). The CDR3 has 15 amino acids. The germline V and J ends were trimmed by 0 bases and 7 bases, with 17 bases remaining between them. In germline, CDR1 is SGDLS, CDR2 YYNGEE. The CDR3 nucleotides read TGTGCCAGCAGCGTAGAGGGCAGTACTACGGGGGAGCAGTACTTC. Translation: CASSVEGSTTGEQYF.

The rearrangement uses TRBV10-3 and TRBJ1-1, with D perhaps matching TRBD1 (5 bases). V was cut by 9 bases and J by 1 base, with 12 bases left in between. Germline V CDR1 and CDR2: ENHRY, SYGVKD. The CDR3 extends over 13 amino acids. CDR3 sequence (DNA): TGTGCCATGACTGTTGGGGCGAACACTGAAGCTTTCTTT. This codes for CAMTVGANTEAFF.

The V and J genes are TRBV7-9 and TRBJ2-1; TRBD1 aligns across 8 bases. The V segment lost 0 bases and the J segment 2 bases; nucleotides outside the gene matches: 0. Germline CDR1 SEHNR, CDR2 FQNEAQ (reference sequence). CDR3 length equals 15 residues. CDR3 nucleotide sequence: TGTGCCAGCAGCTTAGCACAGGGGGCCTACAATGAGCAGTTCTTC. Translated: CASSLAQGAYNEQFF.

As for this clone: Relative to the germline gene, one junction end is altered; a read error may explain this. The chain employs TRBV2 and TRBJ1-1, with D unresolved. The CDR3 covers 15 residues. Looked up from germline, CDR1 is SNHLY and CDR2 is FYNNEI. In nucleotides, the CDR3 is TGTGCCAGCAGTGAAATACCGGGTCTTCCGCTCGGCGTTTTGTTT. Residues: CASSEIPGLPLGVLF.

Details on this clone: Different DNA sequences within this sample yield the same CDR3. The gene calls are TRBV5-4 and TRBJ1-1, with a possible D match to TRBD1 (5 bases). The ends were cut back, 0 bases at V and 0 bases at J, with 6 bases in the middle. The CDR3 is 14 amino acids. The V gene's germline CDR1 is SGHNT and CDR2 YYREEE (reference sequence). This chain's CDR3 is CASSLGGVNTEAFF. The CDR3 coding sequence is TGTGCCAGCAGCTTGGGGGGGGTGAACACTGAAGCTTTCTTT. Based on the CDR3 plus reference TRBV5-4 and TRBJ1-1, the full variable domain is ETGVTQSPTHLIKTRGQQVTLRCSSQSGHNTVSWYQQALGQGPQFIFQYYREEENGRGNFPPRFSGLQFPNYSSELNVNALELDDSALYLCASSLGGVNTEAFFGQGTRLTVV.

This chain links TRBV12-3 or TRBV12-4 with TRBJ1-1; D gene ambiguous. Trimming pared 6 bases from V and 1 base from J, leaving 3 bases between. This CDR3 has 11 residues. The CDR3 region has the DNA TGTGCCAGCAGCTCGAACACTGAAGCTTTCTTT. It is translated as CASSSNTEAFF.

The V and J genes are TRBV6-1 and TRBJ2-7, with 7 positions matching TRBD1. Germline assignment: CDR1 MNHNS and CDR2 SASEGT. V shed 2 bases and J 4 bases; nucleotides not matched to a gene: 5. The CDR3 covers 14 residues. Here the CDR3 reads CASSEYRGPYEQYF. CDR3 coding DNA: TGTGCCAGCAGTGAATACAGGGGACCTTACGAGCAGTACTTC.

The chain has TRBV4-3 and TRBJ2-2; weak D call: TRBD1 (6 bases). V was pared by 0 bases and J by 9 bases, with 17 bases between. Looked up from germline, CDR1 is LGHNA and CDR2 is YSLEER. The CDR3 has 16 residues. The CDR3 here is CASSQDRAGVGRELFF. CDR3 nucleotides: TGCGCCAGCAGCCAAGATCGGGCAGGGGTTGGCCGGGAGCTGTTTTTT.

The V call is TRBV19, the J call TRBJ2-2; 8 bases map to TRBD1. V was clipped by 5 bases and J by 1 base; unmatched bases: 6. The germline V gene has CDR1 LNHDA and CDR2 SQIVND (reference sequence). The CDR3 is 16 residues long. CDR3 sequence: CASSARTGMNTGELFF. CDR3 DNA: TGTGCCAGTAGTGCCCGGACAGGGATGAACACCGGGGAGCTGTTTTTT.

This clone showed up just a few times. The chain carries TRBV5-1 and TRBJ1-4; D ambiguous. The CDR3 extends over 14 amino acids. Trimming shortened V by 2 bases and J by 0 bases, and 5 bases separated the two germline ends. Germline V gene lookup returns CDR1 SGHRS and CDR2 YFSETQ. This CDR3 is CASSFSATNEKLFF. CDR3 DNA sequence: TGCGCCAGCAGCTTTTCGGCAACTAATGAAAAACTGTTTTTT.

V usage is TRBV6-1 and J usage is TRBJ1-6, with TRBD1 matching over 11 bases. Trimming removed 2 bases from V and 10 bases from J; junction bases left unmatched: 1. Germline CDR1 reads MNHNS; CDR2 reads SASEGT. The CDR3 contains 14 residues. CDR3 residues: CASSERTGGSPLHF. CDR3 coding DNA: TGTGCCAGCAGTGAAAGGACAGGGGGCTCACCCCTCCACTTT.

The chain joins TRBV6-4 to TRBJ1-2; D is undetermined. The CDR3 is 16 residues long. CDR1 is MRHNA, CDR2 SNTAGT, per germline. V was cut by 0 bases and J by 3 bases, with 14 bases left in between. CDR3 nucleotides: TGTGCCAGCAGTGACTCGAGGCCCCCATCTGACTATGGCTACACCTTC. Its translation: CASSDSRPPSDYGYTF.